This T cell receptor beta chain was sequenced during a study of blood T cell repertoires in COVID-19 (TCRdb year 2020). Some background on the complete study: Samples covering the acute and convalescent phases of COVID-19 were provided by collaborators in the United States, Italy and Spain. The repertoires were released in a freely available public database meant as a resource for research on the immune response to SARS-CoV-2. The samples were drawn from the first 160 participants of the ongoing ImmuneRACE study and from 950 to 1,500 subjects provided by 6 global collaborators. Sample metadata almost always included a de-identified subject ID, COVID-19 status, age in years and sex. Where available, HLA class I and class II types were obtained from metadata supplied by the sample provider rather than from assay-based typing. The prospective study material was composed of cDNA or gDNA derived from T cells, B-cell-depleted T cells, or PBMCs. Subjects who had been exposed to COVID-19, were actively infected with it, or had recovered from it provided the deeply sampled blood TCRbeta repertoires that made up the dataset. What the authors observed across the whole study: How much clinical and demographic metadata was included differed by source and by participant, and the metadata was provided uncurated.

Each collaborating institution followed its own protocols to collect whole blood in K2EDTA tubes. For TCRbeta analysis, collaborators shipped samples in one of three forms: frozen whole blood, isolated PBMCs, or DNA extracted from either of those sample types. Germline trimming amounts to 8 bases on V and 6 bases on J, with 9 as the count of junction bases outside the gene matches. The CDR3 runs 12 amino acids, cysteine and phenylalanine included. Of the read, only the CDR3 DNA is kept; its 36 bases are in frame from base 1. CDR1 SQVTM and CDR2 ANQGSEA are derived from the germline V gene. TCRbeta CDR3 regions were amplified from genomic DNA using the immunoSEQ Assay, a bias-controlled multiplex PCR. The paper's data handling went like this. Within the assay, amplification of reference gene primers was used to estimate how many nucleated cells each sample contained. Sequence reads were collapsed and filtered to measure the absolute abundance of every unique TCRbeta CDR3 rearrangement. For each sample, productive Simpson clonality was calculated as the square root of Simpson's diversity index across productive rearrangements. In TCRdb, the immuneACCESS table is reduced to in-frame sequences with V and J assigned. These tables do not hold every clone; where another copy was compared, an unresolved V gene accounts for under half, and the others remain unexplained. That table is the source of V, J and clone size, and D and trimming were worked out from the DNA. The sample table contains tens of thousands of clones; only one count was recorded for roughly 87% of them. Roughly 1.6% of the sample is held by the ten biggest clonotypes.

In the case of this clone: No antigen is known for it. No quality values exist for individual bases; no much larger clone is one base distant.

This chain is built from TRBV29-1 and TRBJ1-1, and 7 junction bases match TRBD1. The TCR sequence derives from a man in his sixties with acute or convalescent COVID-19. The sample taken for sequencing was peripheral blood. The nucleotide sequence reads TGCAGCTCCCGCTGGGGACAGTCTGAAGCTTTCTTT. This encodes CSSRWGQSEAFF.